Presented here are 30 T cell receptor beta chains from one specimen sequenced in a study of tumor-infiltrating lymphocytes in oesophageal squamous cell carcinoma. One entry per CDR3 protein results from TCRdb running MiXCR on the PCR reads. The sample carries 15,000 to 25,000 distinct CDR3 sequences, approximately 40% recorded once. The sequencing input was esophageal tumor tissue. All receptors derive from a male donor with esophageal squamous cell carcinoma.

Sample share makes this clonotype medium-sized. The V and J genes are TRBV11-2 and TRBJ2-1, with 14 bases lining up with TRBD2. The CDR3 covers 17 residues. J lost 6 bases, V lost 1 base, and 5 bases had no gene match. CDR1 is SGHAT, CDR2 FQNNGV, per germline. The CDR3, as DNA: TGTGCCAGCAGCTTAGTTGGGACTAGCGGGAGTATCAATGAGCAGTTCTTC. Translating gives CASSLVGTSGSINEQFF. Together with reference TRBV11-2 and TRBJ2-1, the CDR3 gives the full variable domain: EAGVAQSPRYKIIEKRQSVAFWCNPISGHATLYWYQQILGQGPKLLIQFQNNGVVDDSQLPKDRFSAERLKGVDSTLKIQPAKLEDSAVYLCASSLVGTSGSINEQFFGPGTRLTVL.

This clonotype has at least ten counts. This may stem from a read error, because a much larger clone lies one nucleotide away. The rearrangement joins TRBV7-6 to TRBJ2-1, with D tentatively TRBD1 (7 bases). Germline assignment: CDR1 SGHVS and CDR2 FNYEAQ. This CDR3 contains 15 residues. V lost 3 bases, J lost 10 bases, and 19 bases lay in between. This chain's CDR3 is CASSFQAGGTYEQFF. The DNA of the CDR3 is TGTGCCAGCAGCTTTCAGGCAGGGGGGACCTACGAGCAGTTCTTC. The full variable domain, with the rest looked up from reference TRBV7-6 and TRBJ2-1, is GAGVSQSPRYKVTKRGQDVALRCDPISGHVSLYWYRQALGQGPEFLTYFNYEAQQDKSGLPNDRFSAERPEGSISTLTIQRTEQRDSAMYRCASSFQAGGTYEQFFGPGTRLTVL.

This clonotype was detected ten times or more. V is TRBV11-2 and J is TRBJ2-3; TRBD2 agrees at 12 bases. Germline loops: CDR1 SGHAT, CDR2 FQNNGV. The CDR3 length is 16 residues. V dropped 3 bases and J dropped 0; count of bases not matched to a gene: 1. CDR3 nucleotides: TGTGCCAGCAGCTTGGGACTAGCGGGCAGCACAGATACGCAGTATTTT. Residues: CASSLGLAGSTDTQYF.

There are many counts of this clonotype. The CDR3 sequence: CASSRGLAGGSGETQYF. As DNA, the CDR3 is TGCGCCAGCAGCCGAGGACTAGCGGGAGGGTCGGGAGAGACCCAGTACTTC. The V and J genes are TRBV10-1 and TRBJ2-5; 15 nucleotides align to TRBD2. Germline values: CDR1 WNHNN, CDR2 SYGVQD (reference sequence). This CDR3 spans 17 amino acids. Trimming at V came to 6 bases and at J to 4 bases, leaving 9 bases not matched to a gene.

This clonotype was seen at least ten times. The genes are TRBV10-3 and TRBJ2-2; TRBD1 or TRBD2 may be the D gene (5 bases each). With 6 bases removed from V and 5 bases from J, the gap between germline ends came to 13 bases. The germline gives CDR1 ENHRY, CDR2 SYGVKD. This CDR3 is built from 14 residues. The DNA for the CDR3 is TGTGCCATCAGCAGGGACGGGGAAACCGGGGAGCTGTTTTTT. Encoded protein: CAISRDGETGELFF.

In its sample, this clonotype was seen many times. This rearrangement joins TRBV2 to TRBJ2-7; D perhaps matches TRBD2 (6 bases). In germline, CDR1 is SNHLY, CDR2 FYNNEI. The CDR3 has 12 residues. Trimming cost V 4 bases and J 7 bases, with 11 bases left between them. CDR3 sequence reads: CASSGTGGEQYF. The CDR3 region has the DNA TGTGCCAGCAGTGGTACCGGAGGGGAGCAGTACTTC.

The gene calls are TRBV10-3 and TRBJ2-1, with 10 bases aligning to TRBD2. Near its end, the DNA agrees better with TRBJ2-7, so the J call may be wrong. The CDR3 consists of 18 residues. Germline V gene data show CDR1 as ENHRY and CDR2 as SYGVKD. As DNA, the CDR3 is TGTGCCATCAGTGAGTCTTTAAGCGGGAGGGCAATAAGAAAAGAGCAGTACTTC. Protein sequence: CAISESLSGRAIRKEQYF.

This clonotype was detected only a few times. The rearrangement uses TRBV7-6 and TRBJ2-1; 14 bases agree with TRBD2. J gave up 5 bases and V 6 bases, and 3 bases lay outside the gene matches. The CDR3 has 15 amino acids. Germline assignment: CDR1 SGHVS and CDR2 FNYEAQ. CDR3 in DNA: TGTGCCAGCAGAAAGGGACTAGCGGGAGACAATGAGCAGTTCTTC. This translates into CASRKGLAGDNEQFF.

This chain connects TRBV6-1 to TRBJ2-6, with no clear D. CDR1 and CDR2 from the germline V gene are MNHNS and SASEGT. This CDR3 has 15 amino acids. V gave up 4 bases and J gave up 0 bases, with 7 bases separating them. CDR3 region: CASSAESSGANVLTF. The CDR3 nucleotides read TGTGCCAGCAGTGCAGAGAGCTCTGGGGCCAACGTCCTGACTTTC.

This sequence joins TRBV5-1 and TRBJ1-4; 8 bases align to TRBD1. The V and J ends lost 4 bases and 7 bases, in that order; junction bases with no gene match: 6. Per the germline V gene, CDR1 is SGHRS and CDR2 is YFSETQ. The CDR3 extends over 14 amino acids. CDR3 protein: CASSPQGAAEKLFF. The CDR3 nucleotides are TGCGCCAGCAGCCCCCAGGGGGCTGCTGAAAAACTGTTTTTT.

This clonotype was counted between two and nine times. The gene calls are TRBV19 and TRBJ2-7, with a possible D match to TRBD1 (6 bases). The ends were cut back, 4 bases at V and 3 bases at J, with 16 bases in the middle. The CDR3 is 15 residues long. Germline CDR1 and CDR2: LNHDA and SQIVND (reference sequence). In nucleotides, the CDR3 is TGTGCCAGTAGTAAAGGGGGTGGGCCGGACTACGAGCAGTACTTC. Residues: CASSKGGGPDYEQYF.

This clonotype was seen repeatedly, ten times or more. The DNA of the CDR3 is TGTGCCAGCAGCTTGGATGGGGGGGCCATGAAGACCCAGTACTTC. Translation gives CASSLDGGAMKTQYF. V usage is TRBV11-2 and J usage is TRBJ2-5; D is perhaps TRBD2 (7 bases). CDR1 and CDR2 from the germline V gene are SGHAT and FQNNGV. The CDR3 runs 15 residues. The V and J ends lost 3 bases and 6 bases respectively, with 17 bases between them.

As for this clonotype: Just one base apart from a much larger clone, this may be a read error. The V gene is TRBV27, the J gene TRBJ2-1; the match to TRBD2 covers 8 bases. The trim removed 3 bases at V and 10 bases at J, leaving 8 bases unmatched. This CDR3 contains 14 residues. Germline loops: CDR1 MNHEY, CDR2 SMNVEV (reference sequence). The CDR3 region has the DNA TGTGCCAGCAGTTTTAGCGGGAACTCCTACGAGCAGTTCTTC. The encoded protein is CASSFSGNSYEQFF.

CDR3 loop: CASSRSDRGSPLHF. The DNA for the CDR3 is TGTGCCAGCAGCCGGTCCGATCGGGGATCACCCCTCCACTTT. This rearrangement joins TRBV27 to TRBJ1-6, with unresolved D. This CDR3 comprises 14 residues. Germline CDR1 MNHEY, CDR2 SMNVEV (reference sequence). The V end was cut by 6 bases, the J end by 10 bases, with 16 bases between.

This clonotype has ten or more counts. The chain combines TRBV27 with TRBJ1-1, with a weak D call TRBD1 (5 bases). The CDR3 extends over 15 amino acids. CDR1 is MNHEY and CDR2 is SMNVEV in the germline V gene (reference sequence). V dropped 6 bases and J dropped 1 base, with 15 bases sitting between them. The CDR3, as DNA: TGTGCCAGCAGCCTTGGAGACAGAGAGAACACTGAAGCTTTCTTT. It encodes CASSLGDRENTEAFF.

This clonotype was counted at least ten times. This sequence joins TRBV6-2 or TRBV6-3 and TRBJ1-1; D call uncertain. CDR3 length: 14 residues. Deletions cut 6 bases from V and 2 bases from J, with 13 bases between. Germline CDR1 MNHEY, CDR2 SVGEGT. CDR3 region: CASSLPTANTEAFF. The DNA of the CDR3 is TGTGCCAGCAGCCTTCCTACAGCTAACACTGAAGCTTTCTTT.

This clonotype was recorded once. The CDR3 spells CASSFAQTYEQYF. In DNA form, the CDR3 reads TGTGCCAGCAGCTTTGCACAGACCTACGAGCAGTACTTC. The chain has TRBV11-1 and TRBJ2-7; D unclear. Germline-derived CDR1 and CDR2 are SGHAT and FQDESV (reference sequence). V gave up 3 bases and J gave up 2 bases, with 8 bases separating them. The CDR3 is 13 amino acids. Full variable domain (remainder filled in from reference TRBV11-1 and TRBJ2-7): EAEVAQSPRYKITEKSQAVAFWCDPISGHATLYWYRQILGQGPELLVQFQDESVVDDSQLPKDRFSAERLKGVDSTLKIQPAELGDSAMYLCASSFAQTYEQYFGPGTRLTVT.

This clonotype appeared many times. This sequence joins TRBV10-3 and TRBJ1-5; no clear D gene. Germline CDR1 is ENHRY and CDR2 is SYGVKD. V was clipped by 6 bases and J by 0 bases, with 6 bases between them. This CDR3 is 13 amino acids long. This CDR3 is CAIRGYSNQPQHF. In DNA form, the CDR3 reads TGTGCCATCAGGGGGTATAGCAATCAGCCCCAGCATTTT.

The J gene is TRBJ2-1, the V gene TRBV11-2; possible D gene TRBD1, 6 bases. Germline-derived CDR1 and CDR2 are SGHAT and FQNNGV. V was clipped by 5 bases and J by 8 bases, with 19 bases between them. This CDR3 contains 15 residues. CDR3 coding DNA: TGTGCCAGCAGCCTACAAGGGGGTCTCGGGTATGAGCAGTTCTTC. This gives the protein CASSLQGGLGYEQFF.

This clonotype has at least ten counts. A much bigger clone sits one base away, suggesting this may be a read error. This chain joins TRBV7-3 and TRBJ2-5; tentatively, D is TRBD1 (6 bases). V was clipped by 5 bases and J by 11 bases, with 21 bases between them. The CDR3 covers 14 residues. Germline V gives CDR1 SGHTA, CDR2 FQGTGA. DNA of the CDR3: TGTGCCAGCAGCCCCCTAGGGGGAAACAATGAGCAGTACTTC. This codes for CASSPLGGNNEQYF.

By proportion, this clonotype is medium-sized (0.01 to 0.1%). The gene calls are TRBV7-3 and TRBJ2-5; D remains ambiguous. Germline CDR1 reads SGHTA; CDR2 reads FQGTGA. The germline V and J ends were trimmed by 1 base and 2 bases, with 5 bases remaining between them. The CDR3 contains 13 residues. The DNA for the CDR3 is TGTGCCAGCAGCTTAATGGCACAAGAGACCCAGTACTTC. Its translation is CASSLMAQETQYF.

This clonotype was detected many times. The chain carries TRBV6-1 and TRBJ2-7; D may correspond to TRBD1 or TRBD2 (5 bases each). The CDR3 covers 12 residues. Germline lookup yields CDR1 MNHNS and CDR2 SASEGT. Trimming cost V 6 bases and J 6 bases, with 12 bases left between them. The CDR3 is CASRRGESEQYF. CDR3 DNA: TGTGCCAGCAGAAGAGGGGAGTCCGAGCAGTACTTC.

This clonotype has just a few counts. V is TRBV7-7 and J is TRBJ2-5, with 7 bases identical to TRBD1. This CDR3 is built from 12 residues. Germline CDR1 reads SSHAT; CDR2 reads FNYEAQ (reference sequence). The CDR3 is CATGDRQETQYF. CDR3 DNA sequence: TGTGCTACCGGGGACAGACAAGAGACCCAGTACTTC.

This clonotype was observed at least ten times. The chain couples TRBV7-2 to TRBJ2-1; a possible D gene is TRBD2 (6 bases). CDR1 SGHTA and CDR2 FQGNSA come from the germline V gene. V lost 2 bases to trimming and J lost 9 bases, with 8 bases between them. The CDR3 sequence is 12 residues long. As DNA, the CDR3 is TGTGCCAGCAGCTTAACTAGCATTGAGCAGTTCTTC. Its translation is CASSLTSIEQFF.

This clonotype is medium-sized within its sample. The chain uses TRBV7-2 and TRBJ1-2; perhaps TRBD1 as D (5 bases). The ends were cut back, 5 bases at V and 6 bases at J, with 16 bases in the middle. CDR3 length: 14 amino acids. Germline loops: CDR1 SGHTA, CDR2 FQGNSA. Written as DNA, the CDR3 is TGTGCCAGCAGCCCGCGAGGGGTTTATCATGGCTACACCTTC. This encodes CASSPRGVYHGYTF.

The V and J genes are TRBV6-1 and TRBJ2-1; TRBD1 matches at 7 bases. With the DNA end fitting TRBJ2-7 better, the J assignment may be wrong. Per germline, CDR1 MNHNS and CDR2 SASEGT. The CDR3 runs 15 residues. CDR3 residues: CASSYGTANYNEQYF. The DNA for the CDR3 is TGTGCCAGCAGTTATGGGACAGCAAATTACAATGAGCAGTACTTC.

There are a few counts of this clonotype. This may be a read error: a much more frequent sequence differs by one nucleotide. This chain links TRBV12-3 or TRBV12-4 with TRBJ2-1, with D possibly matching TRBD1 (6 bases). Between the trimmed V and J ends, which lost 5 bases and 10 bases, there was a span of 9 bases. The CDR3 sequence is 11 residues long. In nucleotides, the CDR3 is TGTGCCAGCAGTACAGGGCACGAGCAGTTCTTC. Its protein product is CASSTGHEQFF.

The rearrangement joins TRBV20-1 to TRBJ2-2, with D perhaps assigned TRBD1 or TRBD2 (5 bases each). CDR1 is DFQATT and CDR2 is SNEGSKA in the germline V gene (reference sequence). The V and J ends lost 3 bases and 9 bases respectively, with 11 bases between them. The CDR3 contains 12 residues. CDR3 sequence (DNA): TGCAGTGCTAGTACGAGGGGCAGGGAGCTGTTTTTT. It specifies CSASTRGRELFF.

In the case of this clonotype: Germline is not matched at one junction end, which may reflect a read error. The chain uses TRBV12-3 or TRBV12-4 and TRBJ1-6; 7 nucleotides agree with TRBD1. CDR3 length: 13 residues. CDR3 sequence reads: CASSSGTEYEQYF. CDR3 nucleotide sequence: TGTGCCAGCAGTTCCGGGACAGAGTACGAGCAGTACTTT.

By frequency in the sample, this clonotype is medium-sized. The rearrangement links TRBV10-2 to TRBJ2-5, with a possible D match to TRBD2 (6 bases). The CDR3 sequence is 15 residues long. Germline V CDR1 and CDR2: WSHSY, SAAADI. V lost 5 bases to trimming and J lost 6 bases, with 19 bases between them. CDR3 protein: CASSQEAGMSKTQYF. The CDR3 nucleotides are TGCGCCAGCAGTCAAGAGGCGGGGATGTCGAAGACCCAGTACTTC.